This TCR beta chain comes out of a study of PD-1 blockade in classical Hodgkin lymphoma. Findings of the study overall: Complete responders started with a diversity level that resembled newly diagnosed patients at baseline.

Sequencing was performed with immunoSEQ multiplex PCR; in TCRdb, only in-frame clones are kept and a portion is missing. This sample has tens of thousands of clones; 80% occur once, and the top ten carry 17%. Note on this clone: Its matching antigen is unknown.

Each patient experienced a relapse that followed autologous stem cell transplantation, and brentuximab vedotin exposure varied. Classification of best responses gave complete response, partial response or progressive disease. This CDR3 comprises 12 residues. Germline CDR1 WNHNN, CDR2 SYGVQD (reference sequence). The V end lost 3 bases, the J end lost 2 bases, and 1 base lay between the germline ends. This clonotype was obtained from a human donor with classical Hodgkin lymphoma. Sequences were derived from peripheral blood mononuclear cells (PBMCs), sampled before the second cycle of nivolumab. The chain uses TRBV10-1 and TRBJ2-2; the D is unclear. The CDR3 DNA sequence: TGCGCCAGCAGTGACAACACCGGGGAGCTGTTTTTT. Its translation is CASSDNTGELFF.